The entry below gives a single TCR beta chain sequence along with its context. Its target is unknown. The sample is drawn from a study of siplizumab effects on memory and regulatory T cells. The CDR3 covers 16 residues. Study conclusions and caveats: Proof of suppressive function in proliferating Tregs from siplizumab cultures was not established. Of the alloreactive clones, only a minor fraction mapped to unstimulated subsets.

The method was immunoSEQ multiplex PCR; TCRdb's version includes in-frame clones alone and lacks a portion of them. The data show roughly 70,000 clones, 93% seen once. The gene calls are TRBV12-2 and TRBJ2-1; the table assigns TRBD2, which was not confirmed against the DNA. TRBV12-2 is a recognized pseudogene. This TCR came from a human donor in good health. The sequencing sample was made of CD8+ T cells sorted from blood. The CDR3 nucleotides are TGTGCAAGTCGCTTAGAGGCGGCGGTCCTATACAATGAGCAGTTCTTC. This gives the protein CASRLEAAVLYNEQFF.